This TCR beta chain was captured by sequencing in a study of blood T cell repertoires in COVID-19. Across the study: Samples taken during acute and convalescent COVID-19 were collected in the United States, Italy and Spain.

Data came from immunoSEQ multiplex PCR; TCRdb stores just in-frame clones and leaves some out. The sample consists of approximately 84,000 clones, 80% of them appearing once. The origin of this receptor is a human donor in a cohort sampled during active COVID-19. Sequencing was performed on peripheral blood.

The CDR3: CASSHRLADSSYEQYF. The CDR3 nucleotides read TGCGCCAGCAGCCACCGTCTAGCGGATAGCTCCTACGAGCAGTACTTC. This rearrangement joins TRBV4-1 to TRBJ2-7; TRBD2 agrees at 7 bases. V lost 3 bases, J lost 0 bases, and 8 bases stayed unmatched. The CDR3 totals 16 residues. Germline V CDR1 and CDR2: MGHRA, YSYEKL.